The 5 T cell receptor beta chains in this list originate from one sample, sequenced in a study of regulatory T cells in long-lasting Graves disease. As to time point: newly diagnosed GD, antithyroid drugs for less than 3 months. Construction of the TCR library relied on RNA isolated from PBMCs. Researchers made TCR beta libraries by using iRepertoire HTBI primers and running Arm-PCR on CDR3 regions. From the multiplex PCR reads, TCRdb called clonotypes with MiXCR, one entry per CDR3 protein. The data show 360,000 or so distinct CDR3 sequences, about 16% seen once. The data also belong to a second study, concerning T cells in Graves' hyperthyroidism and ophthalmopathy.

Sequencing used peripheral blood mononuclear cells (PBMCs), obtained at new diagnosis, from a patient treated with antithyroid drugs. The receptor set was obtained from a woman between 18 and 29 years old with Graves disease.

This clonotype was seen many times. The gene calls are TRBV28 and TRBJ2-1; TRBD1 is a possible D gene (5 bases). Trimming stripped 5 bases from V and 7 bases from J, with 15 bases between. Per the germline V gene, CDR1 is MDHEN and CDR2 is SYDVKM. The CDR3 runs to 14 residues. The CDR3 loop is CASSKQVSANEQFF. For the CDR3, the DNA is TGTGCCAGCAGTAAACAGGTATCTGCAAATGAGCAGTTCTTC.

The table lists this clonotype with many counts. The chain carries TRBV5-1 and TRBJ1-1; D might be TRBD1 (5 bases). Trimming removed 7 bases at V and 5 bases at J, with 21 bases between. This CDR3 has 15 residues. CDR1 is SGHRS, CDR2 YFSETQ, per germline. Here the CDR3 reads CASAREGGAGTEAFF. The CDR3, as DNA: TGCGCCAGCGCAAGAGAGGGCGGGGCAGGTACTGAAGCTTTCTTT.

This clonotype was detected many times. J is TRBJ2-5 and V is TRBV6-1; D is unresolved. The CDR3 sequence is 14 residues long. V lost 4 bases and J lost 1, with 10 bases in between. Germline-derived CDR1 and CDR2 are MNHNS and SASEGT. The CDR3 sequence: CASSGRNLQETQYF. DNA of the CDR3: TGTGCCAGCAGTGGCAGGAATCTCCAAGAGACCCAGTACTTC.

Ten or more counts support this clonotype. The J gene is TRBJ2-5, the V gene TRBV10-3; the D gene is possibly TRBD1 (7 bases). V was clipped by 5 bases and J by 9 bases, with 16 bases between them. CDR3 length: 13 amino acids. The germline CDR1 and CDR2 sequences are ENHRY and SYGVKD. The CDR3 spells CAISNTGERAQYF. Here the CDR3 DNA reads TGTGCCATCAGTAATACAGGGGAGCGGGCCCAGTACTTC.

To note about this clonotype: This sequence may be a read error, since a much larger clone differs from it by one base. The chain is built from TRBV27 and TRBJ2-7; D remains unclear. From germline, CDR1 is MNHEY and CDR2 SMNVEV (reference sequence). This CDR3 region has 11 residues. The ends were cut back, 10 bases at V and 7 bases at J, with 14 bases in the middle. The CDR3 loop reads CATRRYNEQYF. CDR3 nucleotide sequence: TGTGCCACCCGAAGGTACAATGAGCAGTACTTC.